Each of the 24 T cell receptor beta chains below was sequenced from the same sample in a study of T cell responses to AZD1222 COVID-19 vaccine. Sequenced by immunoSEQ multiplex PCR; TCRdb stores in-frame clones only, minus some. The sample lists some 180,000 clones, 90% to 95% occurring once. Source: peripheral blood, taken 28 days after the second dose of the MenACWY control vaccine. The receptors shown here come from an adult who received the MenACWY meningococcal vaccine as a control.

This rearrangement joins TRBV19 to TRBJ1-2; D gene uncertain. Germline CDR1 reads LNHDA; CDR2 reads SQIVND (reference sequence). V lost 0 bases to trimming and J lost 4 bases, with 6 bases between them. CDR3 length: 13 residues. CDR3 region: CASSIDPVYGYTF. CDR3 DNA sequence: TGTGCCAGTAGTATAGATCCAGTCTATGGCTACACCTTC.

This clone was detected only a few times. The V and J genes are TRBV3-1 (or the pseudogene TRBV3-2) and TRBJ1-2; D is unclear. CDR3 length: 13 residues. The germline gives CDR1 LGHDT, CDR2 YNNKEL (reference sequence). The V and J ends lost 0 bases and 4 bases respectively, with 6 bases between them. Here the CDR3 DNA reads TGTGCCAGCAGCCAAGACAGCTTCTATGGCTACACCTTC. It codes for CASSQDSFYGYTF.

This sequence joins TRBV7-9 and TRBJ1-2; D is perhaps TRBD1 (6 bases). CDR1 and CDR2 from the germline V gene are SEHNR and FQNEAQ (reference sequence). Deletions cut 4 bases from V and 6 bases from J, with 12 bases between. The CDR3 extends over 13 amino acids. CDR3 coding DNA: TGTGCCAGCAGCTCCCGGTCAGGGGATGGCTACACCTTC. This gives the protein CASSSRSGDGYTF.

J is TRBJ1-6 and V is TRBV28; D remains unclear. This CDR3 region has 15 residues. The germline gives CDR1 MDHEN, CDR2 SYDVKM. Trimming pared 6 bases from V and 0 bases from J, leaving 9 bases between. CDR3 DNA: TGTGCCAGCAGCTTCCAGAGCTCCTATAATTCACCCCTCCACTTT. Encoded protein: CASSFQSSYNSPLHF. The full variable domain, in which reference TRBV28 and TRBJ1-6 provide the parts outside the CDR3, is DVKVTQSSRYLVKRTGEKVFLECVQDMDHENMFWYRQDPGLGLRLIYFSYDVKMKEKGDIPEGYSVSREKKERFSLILESASTNQTSMYLCASSFQSSYNSPLHFGNGTRLTVT.

CDR3 residues: CASSYDRVYEQYF. The CDR3 nucleotides are TGTGCCAGCAGTTACGACAGAGTCTACGAGCAGTACTTC. The gene calls are TRBV6-6 and TRBJ2-7, with a weak D call TRBD1 (5 bases). The CDR3 consists of 13 residues. Trimming removed 2 bases at V and 3 bases at J, with 8 bases between. Looked up from germline, CDR1 is MNHNY and CDR2 is SVGAGI (reference sequence).

The chain is built from TRBV6-5 and TRBJ1-2; 9 bases map to TRBD1. V trimming: 8 bases; J trimming: 1 base; junction bases outside the gene matches: 2. Germline CDR1 and CDR2: MNHEY and SVGAGI. The length of the CDR3 is 13 residues. DNA for the CDR3: TGTGCCAGCCGACAGGGGGTTAACTATGGCTACACCTTC. Translated, it gives CASRQGVNYGYTF.

This chain joins TRBV3-1 (or the pseudogene TRBV3-2) and TRBJ1-2; D might be TRBD1 (5 bases). Germline values: CDR1 LGHDT, CDR2 YNNKEL (reference sequence). This CDR3 has 13 residues. V was trimmed by 6 bases and J by 4 bases, leaving 12 bases between them. In DNA form, the CDR3 reads TGTGCCAGCAGACCAGGGTTCGGCTATGGCTACACCTTC. Protein product: CASRPGFGYGYTF.

The rearrangement uses TRBV6-5 and TRBJ2-3; 8 bases map to TRBD1. With 5 bases clipped from V and 2 bases from J, the junction kept 3 bases outside the gene matches. This CDR3 spans 14 amino acids. The V gene's germline CDR1 is MNHEY and CDR2 SVGAGI. For the CDR3, the DNA is TGTGCCAGCAGTCGGGACAGGACCACAGATACGCAGTATTTT. Protein sequence: CASSRDRTTDTQYF.

V usage is TRBV5-6 and J usage is TRBJ2-5; TRBD2 agrees at 7 bases. The V gene's germline CDR1 is SGHDT and CDR2 YYEEEE. This CDR3 is 17 amino acids long. V gave up 0 bases and J gave up 2 bases; unmatched junction bases: 10. In DNA form, the CDR3 reads TGTGCCAGCAGCTTGGCCGGAGCGGGGCTAGATCAAGAGACCCAGTACTTC. Its protein product is CASSLAGAGLDQETQYF.

The chain recombines TRBV19 with TRBJ1-2, with 9 nucleotides matching TRBD1. Germline values: CDR1 LNHDA, CDR2 SQIVND (reference sequence). The CDR3 runs to 13 residues. V dropped 9 bases and J dropped 8; count of bases not matched to a gene: 10. The CDR3 is CASAGQGHYGYTF. DNA of the CDR3: TGTGCCAGCGCCGGACAGGGGCATTACGGCTACACCTTC.

The chain has TRBV5-1 and TRBJ1-1; tentative D call: TRBD1 (6 bases). The CDR3 contains 14 residues. The germline gives CDR1 SGHRS, CDR2 YFSETQ. Deletions cut 4 bases from V and 5 bases from J, with 15 bases between. CDR3 protein: CASSPALDRTEAFF. CDR3 sequence (DNA): TGCGCCAGCAGCCCAGCCCTGGACAGAACTGAAGCTTTCTTT.

The gene calls are TRBV23-1 and TRBJ1-6; possibly TRBD1 for D (6 bases). TRBV23-1 qualifies as an ORF whose function is uncertain. The CDR3 runs to 13 residues. The V gene lost 6 bases and the J gene lost 9 bases, with 12 bases spanning the gap. DNA of the CDR3: TGCGCCAGCAGACAGGGTCCTGTTTCACCCCTCCACTTT. Its protein is CASRQGPVSPLHF.

This CDR3 is CASSCMVLTYEQYF. The CDR3 nucleotides read TGTGCCAGCAGTTGCATGGTGCTAACCTACGAGCAGTACTTC. V gene TRBV14 combines with J gene TRBJ2-7; D unresolved. The CDR3 runs to 14 residues. Germline V gene data show CDR1 as SGHDN and CDR2 as FVKESK. V was cut by 6 bases and J by 2 bases, with 14 bases left in between.

This chain links TRBV7-2 with TRBJ2-5; weak D call: TRBD1 (5 bases). CDR1 and CDR2 from the germline V gene are SGHTA and FQGNSA. Deletions cut 5 bases from V and 1 base from J, with 11 bases between. The CDR3 totals 14 residues. The CDR3 sequence: CASSLTGIQETQYF. The CDR3 DNA follows: TGTGCCAGCAGCCTTACAGGTATCCAAGAGACCCAGTACTTC.

The chain joins TRBV6-5 to TRBJ1-1; 8 bases line up with TRBD1. V lost 2 bases, J lost 11 bases, and 7 bases stayed unmatched. Germline V gene data show CDR1 as MNHEY and CDR2 as SVGAGI. The CDR3 spans 13 residues. CDR3 coding DNA: TGTGCCAGCAGTTACCTATTGACAGGGGATGCTTTCTTT. Translated: CASSYLLTGDAFF.

This chain uses TRBV7-9 with TRBJ1-1; D is uncertain. Trimming removed 5 bases from V and 10 bases from J, with 11 bases in between. CDR3 length equals 11 residues. CDR1 SEHNR and CDR2 FQNEAQ come from the germline V gene (reference sequence). The CDR3 reads CASSLNVVAFF. CDR3 DNA sequence: TGTGCCAGCAGCCTTAACGTTGTAGCTTTCTTT.

This rearrangement joins TRBV5-1 to TRBJ2-2, with 8 bases aligning to TRBD1. V dropped 4 bases and J dropped 8; count of bases not matched to a gene: 4. The V gene's germline CDR1 is SGHRS and CDR2 YFSETQ. The CDR3 runs to 13 residues. The CDR3 DNA reads TGCGCCAGCAGCCTCGGACAGGGAGGGGAGCTGTTTTTT. Its protein product is CASSLGQGGELFF. The variable domain in full, completed from reference TRBV5-1 and TRBJ2-2, reads KAGVTQTPRYLIKTRGQQVTLSCSPISGHRSVSWYQQTPGQGLQFLFEYFSETQRNKGNFPGRFSGRQFSNSRSEMNVSTLELGDSALYLCASSLGQGGELFFGEGSRLTVL.

A single count supports this clone. V usage is TRBV21-1 and J usage is TRBJ2-3; the table's TRBD2 call for D was not verified on the DNA. TRBV21-1 has pseudogene status. CDR3 length: 16 residues. Here the CDR3 reads CASSRNRDYLTDTQYF. For the CDR3, the DNA is TGTGCCAGCAGCAGAAACCGGGACTACCTCACAGATACGCAGTATTTT.

The genes are TRBV7-9 and TRBJ2-3; D ambiguous. There are 15 residues in the CDR3. Germline V gene data show CDR1 as SEHNR and CDR2 as FQNEAQ (reference sequence). The V gene lost 1 base and the J gene lost 3 bases, with 11 bases spanning the gap. This CDR3 is CASSLVMSYTDTQYF. Here the CDR3 DNA reads TGTGCCAGCAGCTTAGTCATGTCGTATACAGATACGCAGTATTTT.

CDR3 sequence: CASSFSGVTGELFF. The CDR3, as DNA: TGTGCCAGCAGCTTTAGCGGGGTGACCGGGGAGCTGTTTTTT. The rearrangement uses TRBV11-3 and TRBJ2-2; TRBD2 aligns across 8 bases. After removal of 3 bases from V and 5 bases from J, the junction contained 2 bases not matched to a gene. The CDR3 has 14 amino acids. Germline values: CDR1 SGHNT, CDR2 YENEEA.

This sequence joins TRBV3-1 (or the pseudogene TRBV3-2) and TRBJ1-6; the match to TRBD1 covers 7 bases. The CDR3 length is 14 residues. CDR1 and CDR2 (germline): LGHDT, YNNKEL (reference sequence). Unmatched junction bases numbered 7, after V lost 1 base and J lost 13 bases. CDR3 sequence (DNA): TGTGCCAGCAGCCAAGCAGGGGGTCCCTCCCCCCTCCACTTT. Protein product: CASSQAGGPSPLHF.

V usage is TRBV3-1 (or the pseudogene TRBV3-2) and J usage is TRBJ1-3; D is unclear. The CDR3 is 15 amino acids. V was clipped by 0 bases and J by 0 bases, with 6 bases between them. Germline assignment: CDR1 LGHDT and CDR2 YNNKEL (reference sequence). The CDR3 region is CASSQERVSGNTIYF. CDR3 nucleotide sequence: TGTGCCAGCAGCCAAGAAAGGGTCTCTGGAAACACCATATATTTT.

CDR3 in DNA: TGTGCCAGCAGTGAATACACCGAGGGAGGGTCACCCCTCCACTTT. It is translated as CASSEYTEGGSPLHF. The chain couples TRBV6-1 to TRBJ1-6; D unresolved. The CDR3 spans 15 residues. Germline loops: CDR1 MNHNS, CDR2 SASEGT. Deletions cut 2 bases from V and 10 bases from J, with 15 bases between.

The rearrangement joins TRBV18 to TRBJ1-4; D may be TRBD1 (5 bases). Trimming removed 1 base at V and 3 bases at J, with 12 bases between. The germline CDR1 and CDR2 sequences are KGHSH and LQKENI. The CDR3 sequence is 16 residues long. The CDR3 spells CASSPLGDSANEKLFF. The CDR3 DNA reads TGTGCCAGCTCACCACTAGGGGATAGCGCTAATGAAAAACTGTTTTTT.